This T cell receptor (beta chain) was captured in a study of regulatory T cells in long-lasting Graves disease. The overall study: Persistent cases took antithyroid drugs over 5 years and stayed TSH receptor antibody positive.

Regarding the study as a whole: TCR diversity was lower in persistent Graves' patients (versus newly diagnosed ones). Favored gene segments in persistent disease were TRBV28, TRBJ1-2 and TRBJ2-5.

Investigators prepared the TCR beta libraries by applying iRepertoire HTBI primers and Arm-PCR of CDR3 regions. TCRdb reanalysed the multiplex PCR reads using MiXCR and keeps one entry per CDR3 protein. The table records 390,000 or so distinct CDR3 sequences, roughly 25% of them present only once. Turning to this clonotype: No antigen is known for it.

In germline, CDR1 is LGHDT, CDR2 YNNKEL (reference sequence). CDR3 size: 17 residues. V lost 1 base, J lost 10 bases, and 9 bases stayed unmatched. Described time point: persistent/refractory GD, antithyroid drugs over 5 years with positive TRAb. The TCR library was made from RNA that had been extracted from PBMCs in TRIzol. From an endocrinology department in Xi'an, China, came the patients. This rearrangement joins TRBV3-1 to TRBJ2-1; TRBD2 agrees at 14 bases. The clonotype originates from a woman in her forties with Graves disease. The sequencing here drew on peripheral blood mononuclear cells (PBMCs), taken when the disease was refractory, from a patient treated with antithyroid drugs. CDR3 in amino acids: CASSQGLAGGPRGEQFF. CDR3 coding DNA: TGTGCCAGCAGCCAAGGACTAGCGGGAGGGCCTCGGGGGGAGCAGTTCTTC.